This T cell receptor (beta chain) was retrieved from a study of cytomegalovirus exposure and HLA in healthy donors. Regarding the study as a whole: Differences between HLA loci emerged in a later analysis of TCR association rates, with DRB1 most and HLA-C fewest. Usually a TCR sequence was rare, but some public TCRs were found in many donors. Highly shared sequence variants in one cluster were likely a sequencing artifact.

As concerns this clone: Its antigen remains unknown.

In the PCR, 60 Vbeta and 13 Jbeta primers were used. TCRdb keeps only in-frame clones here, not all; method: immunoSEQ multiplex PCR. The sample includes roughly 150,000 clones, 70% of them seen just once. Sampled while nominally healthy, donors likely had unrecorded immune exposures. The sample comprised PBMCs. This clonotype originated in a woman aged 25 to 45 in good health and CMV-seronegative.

DNA for the CDR3: TGCGCCAGCAGCCAAGCAACTAGCGGGGTCCTGGAGCAGTTCTTC. It is translated as CASSQATSGVLEQFF. J is TRBJ2-1 and V is TRBV4-1, with 10 nucleotides matching TRBD2. The CDR3 is 15 amino acids. The trim removed 1 base at V and 10 bases at J, leaving 7 bases unmatched. CDR1 is MGHRA, CDR2 YSYEKL, per germline.